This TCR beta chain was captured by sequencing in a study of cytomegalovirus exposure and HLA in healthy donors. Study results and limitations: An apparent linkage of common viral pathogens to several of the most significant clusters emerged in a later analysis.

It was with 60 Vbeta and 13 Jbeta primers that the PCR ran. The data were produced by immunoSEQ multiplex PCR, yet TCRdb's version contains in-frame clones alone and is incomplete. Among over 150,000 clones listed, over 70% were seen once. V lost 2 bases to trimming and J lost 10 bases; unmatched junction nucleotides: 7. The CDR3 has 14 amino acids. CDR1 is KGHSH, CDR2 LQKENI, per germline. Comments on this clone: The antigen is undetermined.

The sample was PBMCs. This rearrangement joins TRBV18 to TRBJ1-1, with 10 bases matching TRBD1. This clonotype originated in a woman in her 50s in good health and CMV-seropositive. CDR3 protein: CASSPSGQGVVAFF. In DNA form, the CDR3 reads TGTGCCAGCTCACCAAGCGGACAGGGGGTCGTAGCTTTCTTT.